These 20 T cell receptor beta chains share one sample of origin, sequenced in a study of Graves' ophthalmopathy and Graves' hyperthyroidism. RNA transcripts were the source from which TCR beta CDR3 regions were amplified. The library came from an HTBI-primed first-round RT-PCR and a second-round multiplex PCR. One entry per CDR3 protein results from TCRdb running MiXCR on the multiplex PCR reads. The data show about 740,000 distinct CDR3 sequences, 40% seen once. Sequencing was performed on peripheral blood. These receptors all stem from an adult man with Graves' ophthalmopathy.

This clonotype was recorded many times. The J gene is TRBJ1-5, the V gene TRBV24-1, with D tentatively TRBD1 (6 bases). The CDR3 covers 13 residues. Trimming shortened V by 7 bases and J by 1 base, and 7 bases separated the two germline ends. In germline, CDR1 is KGHDR, CDR2 SFDVKD. CDR3 nucleotides: TGTGCCACCAGCACAGGGAGCAATCAGCCCCAGCATTTT. It specifies CATSTGSNQPQHF.

This clonotype was recorded at least ten times. The rearrangement joins TRBV10-3 to TRBJ1-3, with no clear D. The CDR3 runs to 15 residues. V lost 4 bases and J lost 0, with 10 bases in between. The germline V gene encodes CDR1 ENHRY and CDR2 SYGVKD. This CDR3 is CAISVGKTSGNTIYF. CDR3 DNA sequence: TGTGCCATCAGTGTTGGAAAAACCTCTGGAAACACCATATATTTT.

This clonotype was observed many times. The J gene is TRBJ2-7, the V gene TRBV19, with D possibly being TRBD1 (6 bases). The CDR3 has 14 residues. In germline, CDR1 is LNHDA, CDR2 SQIVND (reference sequence). Trimming left V 3 bases short and J 2 bases short, with 11 bases between. CDR3: CASSIGTPTYEQYF. The CDR3 nucleotides are TGTGCCAGTAGTATTGGGACACCGACCTACGAGCAGTACTTC. The whole variable domain, filled in from reference TRBV19 and TRBJ2-7, reads DGGITQSPKYLFRKEGQNVTLSCEQNLNHDAMYWYRQDPGQGLRLIYYSQIVNDFQKGDIAEGYSVSREKKESFPLTVTSAQKNPTAFYLCASSIGTPTYEQYFGPGTRLTVT.

The chain couples TRBV7-9 to TRBJ1-1, with 11 bases identical to TRBD1. The V gene end was trimmed by 9 bases and the J gene end by 0 bases; junction bases not matched to a gene: 12. Per the germline V gene, CDR1 is SEHNR and CDR2 is FQNEAQ (reference sequence). The CDR3 covers 17 residues. In DNA, the CDR3 is TGTGCCAGTAGTCCCGGGACAGGGGGAGTTATGAACACTGAAGCTTTCTTT. This codes for CASSPGTGGVMNTEAFF.

This clonotype came up once. V usage is TRBV12-3 or TRBV12-4 and J usage is TRBJ2-5, with D hard to call. Trimming removed 1 base from V and 5 bases from J, with 11 bases in between. This CDR3 region has 14 residues. For the CDR3, the DNA is TGTGCCAGCAGTTTAGGAGTAATAGGGGAGACCCAGTACTTC. Protein product: CASSLGVIGETQYF.

This clonotype was recorded at least ten times. V usage is TRBV24-1 and J usage is TRBJ2-2; D ambiguous. V was pared by 9 bases and J by 7 bases, with 14 bases between. Germline-derived CDR1 and CDR2 are KGHDR and SFDVKD. The CDR3 is 13 amino acids. In nucleotides, the CDR3 is TGTGCCACCTCGGTTAGGACGGGCGGGGAGCTGTTTTTT. Its protein product is CATSVRTGGELFF.

This clonotype turned up a few times. This CDR3 is CASSFSGVKNEQYF. As DNA, the CDR3 is TGTGCCAGCAGCTTTAGCGGGGTAAAGAACGAGCAGTACTTC. The chain recombines TRBV7-2 with TRBJ2-7; 8 nucleotides agree with TRBD2. CDR1 is SGHTA and CDR2 is FQGNSA in the germline V gene. Trimming at V came to 3 bases and at J to 5 bases, leaving 6 bases not matched to a gene. The CDR3 consists of 14 residues.

On this clonotype itself: This may be a read error: a much more frequent sequence differs by one nucleotide. The chain employs TRBV15 and TRBJ1-5; TRBD1 is a possible D gene (6 bases). The germline V gene has CDR1 LNHNV and CDR2 YYDKDF (reference sequence). This CDR3 region has 15 residues. The CDR3 reads CATRDRDTNNQSQHF. DNA of the CDR3: TGTGCCACCAGGGACCGGGACACCAACAATCAGTCCCAGCATTTT.

The chain carries TRBV9 and TRBJ2-2, with D uncertain. V was clipped by 7 bases and J by 0 bases, with 10 bases between them. The CDR3 spans 14 residues. The germline gives CDR1 SGDLS, CDR2 YYNGEE. The CDR3 DNA is TGTGCCAGCCTTCGTCTAGCGAACACCGGGGAGCTGTTTTTT. Residues: CASLRLANTGELFF.

The chain uses TRBV7-9 and TRBJ1-2; TRBD1 might be the D (5 bases). CDR1 is SEHNR, CDR2 FQNEAQ, per germline (reference sequence). The ends were cut back, 3 bases at V and 7 bases at J, with 18 bases in the middle. The CDR3 is 15 residues long. The CDR3 sequence is CASSFYSPGDCGYTF. CDR3 DNA: TGTGCCAGCAGCTTCTACAGCCCTGGGGACTGTGGCTACACCTTC. Together with reference TRBV7-9 and TRBJ1-2, the CDR3 gives the full variable domain: DTGVSQNPRHKITKRGQNVTFRCDPISEHNRLYWYRQTLGQGPEFLTYFQNEAQLEKSRLLSDRFSAERPKGSFSTLEIQRTEQGDSAMYLCASSFYSPGDCGYTFGSGTRLTVV.

The rearrangement uses TRBV5-1 and TRBJ2-2, with D possibly being TRBD1 (6 bases). The V and J ends lost 1 base and 0 bases respectively, with 10 bases between them. Germline V gives CDR1 SGHRS, CDR2 YFSETQ. The length of the CDR3 is 16 residues. The CDR3 is CASSLNRASNTGELFF. As DNA, the CDR3 is TGCGCCAGCAGCTTGAACAGGGCTTCGAACACCGGGGAGCTGTTTTTT.

CDR3 nucleotides: TGTGCCAGCAGTTACGGGGCAGGCAGGAACACTGAAGCTTTCTTT. Amino acid sequence: CASSYGAGRNTEAFF. This chain connects TRBV2 to TRBJ1-1; weak D call: TRBD1 (5 bases). This CDR3 is built from 15 residues. Trimming left V 5 bases short and J 1 base short, with 14 bases between. The germline V gene has CDR1 SNHLY and CDR2 FYNNEI. Filled out from reference TRBV2 and TRBJ1-1, the complete variable domain reads EPEVTQTPSHQVTQMGQEVILRCVPISNHLYFYWYRQILGQKVEFLVSFYNNEISEKSEIFDDQFSVERPDGSNFTLKIRSTKLEDSAMYFCASSYGAGRNTEAFFGQGTRLTVV.

This clonotype was detected only once. This chain links TRBV4-3 with TRBJ1-4, with TRBD1 matching 7 bases. Trimming cost V 1 base and J 1 base; bases outside gene matches: 9. CDR3 size: 18 residues. Germline V gene lookup returns CDR1 LGHNA and CDR2 YSLEER. The CDR3 DNA reads as TGCGCCAGCAGCCAAGGGACAGGAGACGCGCAAACTAATGAAAAACTGTTTTTT. Protein: CASSQGTGDAQTNEKLFF.

The rearrangement joins TRBV25-1 to TRBJ1-3; 7 bases agree with TRBD1. Germline trimming cut 3 bases from V and 9 bases from J; bases unmatched to any gene: 8. The CDR3 spans 14 residues. From germline, CDR1 is MGHDK and CDR2 SYGVNS. This CDR3 is CASSELRQGSTIYF. CDR3 nucleotides: TGTGCCAGCAGTGAGTTAAGACAGGGTAGCACCATATATTTT.

This clonotype was seen only a few times. The rearrangement joins TRBV19 to TRBJ1-1; no reliable D call. Per germline, CDR1 LNHDA and CDR2 SQIVND (reference sequence). There are 14 residues in the CDR3. Deletions cut 3 bases from V and 1 base from J, with 9 bases between. The CDR3 is CASSMGRSNTEAFF. The CDR3 DNA sequence: TGTGCCAGTAGTATGGGTCGGTCGAACACTGAAGCTTTCTTT.

On this clonotype: Mismatch with germline at one junction end may stem from a read error. The chain recombines TRBV10-2 with TRBJ1-2, with D maybe TRBD1 (5 bases). The CDR3 contains 14 residues. The germline V gene has CDR1 WSHSY and CDR2 SAAADI. CDR3 loop: CASSESGQSYGYTF. CDR3 coding DNA: TGCGCCAGTAGTGAGTCAGGGCAGAGCTATGGCTACACCTTC.

This clonotype was recorded at least ten times. The genes are TRBV10-3 and TRBJ2-7; 8 bases align to TRBD1. The CDR3 consists of 13 residues. Losses at the gene ends were 3 bases for V and 7 bases for J; bases not matched to a gene: 5. Germline V lookup: CDR1 ENHRY, CDR2 SYGVKD. The CDR3 region is CAISDPTGEEQYF. The DNA of the CDR3 is TGTGCCATCAGTGACCCGACAGGGGAGGAGCAGTACTTC.

There are a few counts of this clonotype. This sequence joins TRBV7-9 and TRBJ1-4; D possibly corresponds to TRBD1 (6 bases). The ends were cut back, 5 bases at V and 1 base at J, with 11 bases in the middle. CDR3 length: 15 amino acids. Looked up from germline, CDR1 is SEHNR and CDR2 is FQNEAQ (reference sequence). The chain's CDR3 is CASSGTPRTNEKLFF. The CDR3 nucleotides are TGTGCCAGCAGCGGGACACCTAGAACTAATGAAAAACTGTTTTTT.

In its sample, this clonotype was seen a few times. The chain is built from TRBV24-1 and TRBJ1-5; tentatively, D is TRBD1 (6 bases). The V end lost 5 bases, the J end lost 4 bases, and 17 bases lay between the germline ends. The CDR3 length is 16 residues. Per the germline V gene, CDR1 is KGHDR and CDR2 is SFDVKD. This CDR3 reads CATSARAGAGNQPQHF. The CDR3 DNA sequence: TGTGCCACCAGTGCTAGGGCAGGGGCGGGAAATCAGCCCCAGCATTTT.

Regarding this clonotype: At one end, the junction sequence differs from germline, possibly due to a read error. The J gene is TRBJ1-2, the V gene TRBV7-9, with 7 bases fitting TRBD1. CDR1 SEHNR and CDR2 FQNEAQ come from the germline V gene (reference sequence). CDR3 length: 13 amino acids. CDR3 nucleotides: TGTGCCAGCAGCTTAGGAGGGGGCAATGGCCACACCTTC. Its translation: CASSLGGGNGHTF. The whole variable domain, remainder taken from reference TRBV7-9 and TRBJ1-2, is DTGVSQNPRHKITKRGQNVTFRCDPISEHNRLYWYRQTLGQGPEFLTYFQNEAQLEKSRLLSDRFSAERPKGSFSTLEIQRTEQGDSAMYLCASSLGGGNGHTFGSGTRLTVV.